This TCR beta chain is from a study of blood T cell repertoires in COVID-19. CDR1 is GTSNPN and CDR2 is SVGIG in the germline V gene (reference sequence). CDR3 length equals 13 residues. V was shortened by 8 bases and J by 0 bases, with 12 bases between the two germline ends. In Cohort 3, a recovered donor had either two negative PCRs, clearance, or symptom resolution. TCRdb's table, derived via immunoSEQ multiplex PCR, lists solely in-frame clones and lacks some. The sample carries hundreds of thousands of clones, 75% to 90% recorded once. Input material: PBMCs or T cells enriched from blood (not recorded which). The chain joins TRBV30 to TRBJ2-3; perhaps TRBD1 as D (6 bases). This receptor was identified in a woman aged 60-70 years who had recovered from COVID-19. The CDR3 is CAGRTASTDTQYF. Written as DNA, the CDR3 is TGTGCCGGCCGGACAGCTAGCACAGATACGCAGTATTTT.